Listed below are T cell receptor beta chains from one sample, sequenced in a study of T cell repertoires in cytomegalovirus infection. MiXCR, applied by TCRdb to the reads, yields one record per CDR3 protein. Here the sample spans approximately 500,000 distinct CDR3 sequences, about 10% being singletons. Sequencing was done on a sample of PBMCs. These receptors came from a human donor in good health (CMV status not recorded). Some clones in this sample may be carry-over from other donors' samples. Both conserved end residues are trimmed from each CDR3.

V gene: TRBV7-8; J gene: TRBJ1-1; CDR3 protein: ASSLAQTRRHEAF
V gene: TRBV7-2; J gene: TRBJ1-2; CDR3 protein: ASSLEGRNLYGYT
V gene: TRBV20-1; J gene: TRBJ2-3; CDR3 protein: SARVGAGGPTDTQY
V gene: TRBV20-1; J gene: TRBJ1-2; CDR3 protein: SARADYYGYT
V gene: TRBV18; J gene: TRBJ1-1; CDR3 protein: ASSQATAILNTEAF
V gene: TRBV2; J gene: TRBJ1-2; CDR3 protein: ASSDLEGFNYGYT
V gene: TRBV10-2; J gene: TRBJ1-6; CDR3 protein: ASSEGERRALH
V gene: TRBV10-3; J gene: TRBJ1-3; CDR3 protein: AISDRGSGNTIY
V gene: TRBV20-1; J gene: TRBJ2-7; CDR3 protein: SARGPYEQY
V gene: TRBV2; J gene: TRBJ1-6; CDR3 protein: ASRRDFNSPLH
V gene: TRBV2; J gene: TRBJ2-3; CDR3 protein: ASMWIDTQY
V gene: TRBV20-1; J gene: TRBJ2-1; CDR3 protein: SASSLAGGYNEQF
V gene: TRBV29-1; J gene: TRBJ2-5; CDR3 protein: SVRPGETQY
V gene: TRBV6-5; J gene: TRBJ1-6; CDR3 protein: ASSYGVSDSSYNSPLH
V gene: TRBV7-2; J gene: TRBJ2-2; CDR3 protein: ASSPASGASGELF
V gene: TRBV20-1; J gene: TRBJ2-5; CDR3 protein: SASTGTSVTHQETQY
V gene: TRBV24-1; J gene: TRBJ2-1; CDR3 protein: ATSARFGDEQF
V gene: TRBV7-9; J gene: TRBJ1-5; CDR3 protein: ASSAGEGNQPQH
V gene: TRBV2; J gene: TRBJ1-2; CDR3 protein: ASSEKSYGYT
V gene: TRBV4-2; J gene: TRBJ2-2; CDR3 protein: ASSQEAIGTSGRNTGELF
V gene: TRBV4-1; J gene: TRBJ2-1; CDR3 protein: ATYMAQRF
V gene: TRBV27; J gene: TRBJ2-7; CDR3 protein: ASRVKGLVPYEQN
V gene: TRBV25-1; J gene: TRBJ1-2; CDR3 protein: ASSETWGDYGYT
V gene: TRBV20-1; J gene: TRBJ2-5; CDR3 protein: SARAGTSGRSAYQETQY
V gene: TRBV5-5; J gene: TRBJ2-3; CDR3 protein: ASSLVGTGIDTQY
V gene: TRBV7-8; J gene: TRBJ2-7; CDR3 protein: ASSLALASSYEQY
V gene: TRBV7-2; J gene: TRBJ2-5; CDR3 protein: ASSLGASPMAQY
V gene: TRBV6-6; J gene: TRBJ1-2; CDR3 protein: ASSYSTGTNYGYT
V gene: TRBV20-1; J gene: TRBJ1-5; CDR3 protein: SARDGRQGASQPQH
V gene: TRBV5-1; J gene: TRBJ1-1; CDR3 protein: ASSLEGRTEAF
V gene: TRBV18; J gene: TRBJ2-7; CDR3 protein: ASSPEDRDEQY
V gene: TRBV7-9; J gene: TRBJ2-7; CDR3 protein: ASSLAQMAGYEQY
V gene: TRBV27; J gene: TRBJ2-1; CDR3 protein: ASSLEWGRSSYNEQF
V gene: TRBV6-2/TRBV6-3; J gene: TRBJ1-4; CDR3 protein: ASSYDGEYEKLF
V gene: TRBV7-8; J gene: TRBJ1-6; CDR3 protein: ASSSYGRGWNRNSPLH
V gene: TRBV7-2; J gene: TRBJ2-7; CDR3 protein: ASSLAVALHYEQY
V gene: TRBV2; J gene: TRBJ1-5; CDR3 protein: AGSAGTAYQPQH
V gene: TRBV4-1; J gene: TRBJ1-5; CDR3 protein: ASSQAQGDGKPQH
V gene: TRBV5-5; J gene: TRBJ1-6; CDR3 protein: ASSQSGSSYNSPLH
V gene: TRBV30; J gene: TRBJ2-1; CDR3 protein: AWTAGIPSNEQF